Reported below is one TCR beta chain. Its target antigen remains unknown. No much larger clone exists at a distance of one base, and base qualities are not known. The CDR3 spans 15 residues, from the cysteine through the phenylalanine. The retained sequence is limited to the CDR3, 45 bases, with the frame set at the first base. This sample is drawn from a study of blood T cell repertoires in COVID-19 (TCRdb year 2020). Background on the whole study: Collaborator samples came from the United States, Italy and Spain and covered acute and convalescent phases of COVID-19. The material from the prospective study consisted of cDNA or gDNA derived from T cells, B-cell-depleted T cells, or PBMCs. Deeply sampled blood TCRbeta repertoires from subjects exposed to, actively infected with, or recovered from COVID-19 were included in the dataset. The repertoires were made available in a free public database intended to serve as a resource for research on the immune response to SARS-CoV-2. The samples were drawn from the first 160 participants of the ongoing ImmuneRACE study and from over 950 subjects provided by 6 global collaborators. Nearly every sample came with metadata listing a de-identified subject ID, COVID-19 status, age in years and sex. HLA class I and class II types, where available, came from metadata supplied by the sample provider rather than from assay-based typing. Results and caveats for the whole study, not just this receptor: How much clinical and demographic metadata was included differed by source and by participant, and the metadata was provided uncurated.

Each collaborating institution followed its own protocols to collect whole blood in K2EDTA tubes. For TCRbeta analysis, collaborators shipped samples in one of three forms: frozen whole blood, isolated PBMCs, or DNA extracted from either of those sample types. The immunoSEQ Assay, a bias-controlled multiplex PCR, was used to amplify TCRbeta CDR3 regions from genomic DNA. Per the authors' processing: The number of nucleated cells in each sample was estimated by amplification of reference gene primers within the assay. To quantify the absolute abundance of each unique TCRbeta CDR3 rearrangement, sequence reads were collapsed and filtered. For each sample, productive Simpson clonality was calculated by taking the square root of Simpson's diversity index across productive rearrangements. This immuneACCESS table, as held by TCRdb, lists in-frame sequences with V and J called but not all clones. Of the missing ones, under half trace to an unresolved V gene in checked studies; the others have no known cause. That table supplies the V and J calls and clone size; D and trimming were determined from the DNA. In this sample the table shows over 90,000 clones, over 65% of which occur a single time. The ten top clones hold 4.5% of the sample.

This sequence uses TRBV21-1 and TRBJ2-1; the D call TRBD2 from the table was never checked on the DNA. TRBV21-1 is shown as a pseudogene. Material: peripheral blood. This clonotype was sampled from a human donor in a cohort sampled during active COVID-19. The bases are TGTGCCAGCAGAAGGGACTATCGGACAAACAATGAGCAGTTCTTC. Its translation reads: CASRRDYRTNNEQFF.